The TCR beta chain described here comes from a study of T cells in Graves' hyperthyroidism and ophthalmopathy. This clonotype was counted ten times or more. Amplified regions were TCR beta CDR3 sequences from RNA transcripts. HTBI primers were the set used in a first-round RT-PCR of the TCR CDR3. MiXCR was run by TCRdb on the multiplex PCR reads, yielding one entry per CDR3 protein. The sample records more than 500,000 distinct CDR3 sequences, 12% to 15% being singletons. CDR3 length: 16 amino acids. V dropped 3 bases and J dropped 4 bases, with 17 bases sitting between them. The germline CDR1 and CDR2 sequences are SGHAT and FQDESV (reference sequence).

The chain links TRBV11-1 to TRBJ2-3; D not resolved. Sample: blood. The clonotype originates from a woman aged 40 to 50 with Graves' hyperthyroidism. CDR3 coding DNA: TGTGCCAGCAGCTTTGGTAAGGGATGGTCCTCAGATACGCAGTATTTT. Its protein is CASSFGKGWSSDTQYF.